This entry is about one T cell receptor beta chain. Its antigen is not identified. This sample was included in a study of shared clonotypes between healthy human individuals. Across the whole study: Three men and a couple of women, aged 18 to 49, were donors. CD8 memory received one plate per donor, CD8 naive two, CD4 memory three and CD4 naive three. The study, taken as a whole, reports: Non-shared clonotypes had lower generation probabilities than those shared by all four donors.

V lost 4 bases to trimming and J lost 0 bases, with 13 bases between them. The length of the CDR3 is 16 residues. From germline, CDR1 is MNHEY and CDR2 SMNVEV (reference sequence). Deep-level running was used for the assay. Clones were read by immunoSEQ multiplex PCR, and TCRdb kept only the in-frame ones, dropping some. The top ten clones hold approximately 0.4% of a sample with more than 1.2 million clones, less than 99% of them seen once. V gene TRBV27 combines with J gene TRBJ2-1, with TRBD2 as a possible D gene (5 bases). This TCR was sampled from a man aged 25-45 years in good health. Source material: naive CD4+ T cells sorted from blood. The subset is: CD45RA+ positively selected. The CDR3 nucleotides are TGTGCCAGCAGTTCTCCGACTAAGAGCTCCTACAATGAGCAGTTCTTC. Its protein product is CASSSPTKSSYNEQFF.